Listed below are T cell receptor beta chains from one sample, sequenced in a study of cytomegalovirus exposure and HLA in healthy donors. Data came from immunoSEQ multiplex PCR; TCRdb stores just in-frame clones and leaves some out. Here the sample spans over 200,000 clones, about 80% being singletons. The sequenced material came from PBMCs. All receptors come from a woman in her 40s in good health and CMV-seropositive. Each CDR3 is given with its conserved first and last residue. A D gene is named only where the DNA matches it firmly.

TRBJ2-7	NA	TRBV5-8	TGTGCCAGCAGCTTTCCAGGCCGAACTTCCTACGAGCAGTACTTC	CASSFPGRTSYEQYF
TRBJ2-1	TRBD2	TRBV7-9	TGTGCCAGCAGCCCTAGCGGGGCGGCCTACAATGAGCAGTTCTTC	CASSPSGAAYNEQFF
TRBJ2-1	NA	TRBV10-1	TGCGCCAGGTCCCCTAACAGCCTATACAATGAGCAGTTCTTC	CARSPNSLYNEQFF
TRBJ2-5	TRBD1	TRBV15	TGTGCCACCAGCAGGACAGGGTTCCAAGAGACCCAGTACTTC	CATSRTGFQETQYF
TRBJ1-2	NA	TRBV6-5	TGTGCCAGCAGACAGGGAAACTATGGCTACACCTTC	CASRQGNYGYTF
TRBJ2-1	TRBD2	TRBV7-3	TGTGCCAGCAGCCCCAGGACTAGCGGGACTATCAATGAGCAGTTCTTC	CASSPRTSGTINEQFF
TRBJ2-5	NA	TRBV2	TGTGCCAGCAGTGAAGGTAGCGCAAGGGACCAAGAGACCCAGTACTTC	CASSEGSARDQETQYF
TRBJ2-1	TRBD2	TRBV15	TGTGCCACCAGCAGCGCTAGCGGGGGATACAATGAGCAGTTCTTC	CATSSASGGYNEQFF
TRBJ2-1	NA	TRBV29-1	TGCAGCGGGCAGGGGTCGTACAATGAGCAGTTCTTC	CSGQGSYNEQFF
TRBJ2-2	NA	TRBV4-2	TGTGCCAGCAGCCAAGGACAGAGGAACACCGGGGAGCTGTTTTTT	CASSQGQRNTGELFF
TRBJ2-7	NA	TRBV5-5	TGTGCCAGCAGCTTGGGACGGGAGAACTACGAGCAGTACTTC	CASSLGRENYEQYF
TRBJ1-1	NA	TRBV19	TGTGCCAGTGGGGACCTCGGGAGCTCCTCCATGAACACTGAAGCTTTCTTT	CASGDLGSSSMNTEAFF
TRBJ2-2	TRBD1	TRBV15	TGTGCCACCAGCAAACCTGACAGGGACCCCGGGGAGCTGTTTTTT	CATSKPDRDPGELFF